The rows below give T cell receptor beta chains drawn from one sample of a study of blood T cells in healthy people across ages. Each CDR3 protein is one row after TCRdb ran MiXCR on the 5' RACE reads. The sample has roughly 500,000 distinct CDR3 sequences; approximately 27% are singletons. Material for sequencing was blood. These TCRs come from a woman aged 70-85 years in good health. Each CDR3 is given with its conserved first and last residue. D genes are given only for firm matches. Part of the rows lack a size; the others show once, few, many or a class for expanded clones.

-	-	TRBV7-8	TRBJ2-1	TGTGCCAGCCGCCCCACACTGAGCTCCTACAATGAGCAGTTCTTC	CASRPTLSSYNEQFF
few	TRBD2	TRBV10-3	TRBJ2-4	TGTGCCATCAGTCCCGGTAGGACTAGCGGGGGACCGAGTTACAAAAACATTCAGTACTTC	CAISPGRTSGGPSYKNIQYF
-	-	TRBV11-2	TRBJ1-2	TGTGCCAGCAGCCAGTGGGACCGATACTATGGCTACACCTTC	CASSQWDRYYGYTF
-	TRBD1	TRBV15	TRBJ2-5	TGTGCCACCAGCAGAGATCTAGGGACAGGTAGCAAAGAGACCCAGTACTTC	CATSRDLGTGSKETQYF
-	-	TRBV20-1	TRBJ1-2	TGCAGTGCCAATCCTGGGGGAGGCGTTAACTATGGCTACACCTTC	CSANPGGGVNYGYTF
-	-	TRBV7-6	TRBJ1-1	TGTGCCAGCAGTTCCCTGATGAACACTGAAGCTTTCTTT	CASSSLMNTEAFF
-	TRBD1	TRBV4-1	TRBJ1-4	TGCGCCAGCAGCCTCGGACAGGGGGTTAATCAAAAACTGTTTTTT	CASSLGQGVNQKLFF
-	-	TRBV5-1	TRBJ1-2	TGCGCCAGCAGCTTAGGGAGGACAACTTATGGCTACACCTTC	CASSLGRTTYGYTF
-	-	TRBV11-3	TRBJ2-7	TGTGCCAGCAGCTTAGAGTCGGGCAGACTGATCTACGAGCAGTACTTC	CASSLESGRLIYEQYF
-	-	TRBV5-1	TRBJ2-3	TGCGCCAGTGCAAGGGGATACAGCACAGATACGCAGTATTTT	CASARGYSTDTQYF
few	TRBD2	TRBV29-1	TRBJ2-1	TGCAGCGTTGAAGGGACTAGCGGGGGATACAATGAGCAGTTCTTC	CSVEGTSGGYNEQFF
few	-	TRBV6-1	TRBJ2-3	TGTGCCAGCAGTGAAGAATTTTGGGCGCAGGATACGCAGTATTTT	CASSEEFWAQDTQYF
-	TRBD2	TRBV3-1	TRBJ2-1	TGTGCCAGCAGCTCACTAGCGTACAATGAGCGGTTCTTC	CASSSLAYNERFF
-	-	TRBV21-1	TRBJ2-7	TGTGCCAGCAGCAAAAGCCAGGGCCCCTACGAGCAGTACTTC	CASSKSQGPYEQYF
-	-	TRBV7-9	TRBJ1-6	TGTGCCAGCAGCTTTCAAGGAGGGGCTGTGAATTCACCCCTCCACTTT	CASSFQGGAVNSPLHF
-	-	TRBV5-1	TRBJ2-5	TGCGCCAGCATGTTAGGGGGTGTCGAGGAGACCCAGTACTTC	CASMLGGVEETQYF
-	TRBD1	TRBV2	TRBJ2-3	TGTGCCAACCACCAAGGACAGGGCACAGATACGCAGTATTTT	CANHQGQGTDTQYF
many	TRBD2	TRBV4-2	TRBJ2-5	TGTGCCAGCAGCCGAAAGCGGGGGGTGGTGGAGACCCAGTACTTC	CASSRKRGVVETQYF
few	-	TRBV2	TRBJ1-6	TGTGCCAGTAAACAGGGTCCTTTAGGAGCCCTCCACTTT	CASKQGPLGALHF
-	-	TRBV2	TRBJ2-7	TGTGCCAGCAGACCCTATATGACAGTAGGCGAGCAGTACTTC	CASRPYMTVGEQYF
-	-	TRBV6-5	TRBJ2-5	TGTGCCAGCAGTTACACCCGCAAAGAGACCCAGTACTTC	CASSYTRKETQYF
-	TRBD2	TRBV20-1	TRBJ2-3	TGCAGTGCTAGATCGCGGGGGGGCCCCCGCTTCACAGATACGCAGTATTTT	CSARSRGGPRFTDTQYF
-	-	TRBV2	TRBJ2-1	TGTGCCAGCAGTGAAGTCCAGGGTCAGGGCAATGAGCAGTTCTTC	CASSEVQGQGNEQFF
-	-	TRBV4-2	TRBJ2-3	TGTGCCAGCAGCCTAGAGTGGTCAGGGAGCCGGTATTTT	CASSLEWSGSRYF
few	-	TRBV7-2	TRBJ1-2	TGTGCCAACAGCTTAGACGCAGGGAGGAACTATGGCTACACCTTC	CANSLDAGRNYGYTF
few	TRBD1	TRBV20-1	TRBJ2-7	TGCAGTGCTCTAGGACAGGATTCGGGAGAGCAGTACTTC	CSALGQDSGEQYF
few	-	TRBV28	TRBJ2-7	TGTGCCAGCAGTTTAGACGGGTCCCCCTACGAGCAGTACTTC	CASSLDGSPYEQYF
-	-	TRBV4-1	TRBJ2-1	TGCGCCAGCAGTCAAATCGGGCTGGGCGATGAGCAGTTCTTC	CASSQIGLGDEQFF
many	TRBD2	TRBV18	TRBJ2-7	TGTGCCAGCTCTCCTGAAACGAAACTAGCGGGGGTTCACGAGCAGTACTTC	CASSPETKLAGVHEQYF
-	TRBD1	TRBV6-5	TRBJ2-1	TGTGCCAGCAGTTCCGAGGGGACAGGGGGCAATGAGCAGTTCTTC	CASSSEGTGGNEQFF
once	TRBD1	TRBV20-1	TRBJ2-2	TGCAGTGCGGGAGACAGGGGCAACACCGGGGAGCTGTTTTTT	CSAGDRGNTGELFF
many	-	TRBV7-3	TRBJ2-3	TGTGCCAGCAGCTTAACTGGGGGAGGGGGCGGAGAAGATACGCAGTATTTT	CASSLTGGGGGEDTQYF
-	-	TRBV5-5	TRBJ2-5	TGTGCCAGCAGCCGGGGACAACTCCAAGAGACCCAGTACTTC	CASSRGQLQETQYF
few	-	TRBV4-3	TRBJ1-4	TGCGCCAGCAGCCAAGAGGCTAAGGGGTCCGATAATGTAAAACTGTTGTTT	CASSQEAKGSDNVKLLF
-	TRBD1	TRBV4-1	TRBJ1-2	TGCGCCAGCAGCCAAGTGTCGGGACAGGGGGGAGGTGGCTACACCTTC	CASSQVSGQGGGGYTF
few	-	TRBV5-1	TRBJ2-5	TGCGCCAGCAGCTCCCCGAGCGTGGAGACCCAGTACTTC	CASSSPSVETQYF
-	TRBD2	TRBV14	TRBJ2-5	TGTGCCAGCAGCCAAGCCCCTCCGGGACTAGCCTCGAGAGAGACCCAGTACTTC	CASSQAPPGLASRETQYF
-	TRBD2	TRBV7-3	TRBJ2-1	TGTGCCAGCAGCCCTAAAGGGACTAGCGGGGTGGGGGAGCAGTTCTTC	CASSPKGTSGVGEQFF
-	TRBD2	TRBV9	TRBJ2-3	TGTGCCAGCAGCGTCGGGACTAGCGGGGGGTTGACAGATACGCAGTATTTT	CASSVGTSGGLTDTQYF
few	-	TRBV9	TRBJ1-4	TGTGCCAGCAGCGCATCCCCGTCCGGTAGAGAAAAACTGTTTTTT	CASSASPSGREKLFF
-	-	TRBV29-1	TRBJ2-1	TGCAGCGTTACGCGCTCGTTCTCCTACAATGAGCAGTTCTTC	CSVTRSFSYNEQFF
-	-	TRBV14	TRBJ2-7	TGTGCCAGCAGCCAAGAGGGATGGGCTGGTTACGAGCAGTACTTC	CASSQEGWAGYEQYF
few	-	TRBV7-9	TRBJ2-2	TGTGCCAGCACCCCGAACACCGGGGAGCTGTTTTTT	CASTPNTGELFF
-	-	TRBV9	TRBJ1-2	TGTGCCAGCACCATAGATAGGACCCCGCGGCTGGGCTACACCTTC	CASTIDRTPRLGYTF
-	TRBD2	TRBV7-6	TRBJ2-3	TGTGCCAGCAGCTTCAAAGCGGGGGGCACAGATACGCAGTATTTT	CASSFKAGGTDTQYF
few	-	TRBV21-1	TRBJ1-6	TGTGCCAGCAGCAAAGAAGACGAGGCGGGATGGGGGGCTTCACCCCTCCACTTT	CASSKEDEAGWGASPLHF
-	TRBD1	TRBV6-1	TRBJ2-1	TGTGCCAGCAGTGAAGAACCGGGACAGGGGGTTAATGAGCAGTTCTTC	CASSEEPGQGVNEQFF
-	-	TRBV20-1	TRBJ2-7	TGCAGTGCGGAAAGTGGACTGACCTACGAGCAGTACTTC	CSAESGLTYEQYF
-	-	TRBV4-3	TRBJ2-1	TGCGCCAGCAGCCAAGGCAGCCTAGCGCCTTCCAATGAGCAGTTCTTC	CASSQGSLAPSNEQFF
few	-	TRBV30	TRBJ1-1	TGTGCCTGGAGTCCTGTGACGGTGAACACTGAAGCTTTCTTT	CAWSPVTVNTEAFF
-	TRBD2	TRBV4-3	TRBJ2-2	TGCGCCAGCAGCCATCAAAGGGAGGGCACCGGGGAGCTGTTTTTT	CASSHQREGTGELFF
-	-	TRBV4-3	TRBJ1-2	TGCGCCAGCAGCCAAGAAGGGGGGAAAATCCGAATGCGCTACACCTTC	CASSQEGGKIRMRYTF
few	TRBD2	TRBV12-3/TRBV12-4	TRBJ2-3	TGTGCCAGCAGTTTACTAGCGGGGAAAAGCACAGATACGCAGTATTTT	CASSLLAGKSTDTQYF